Listed here are 24 T cell receptor beta chains from one sample, sequenced in a study of cytomegalovirus exposure and HLA in healthy donors. It was with 60 Vbeta and 13 Jbeta primers that the PCR ran. Clones were read by immunoSEQ multiplex PCR, and TCRdb kept only the in-frame ones, dropping some. In total, the table holds 35,000 to 50,000 clones. Source material: PBMCs. Receptors were obtained from a male donor in good health and CMV-seronegative.

V gene TRBV7-8 combines with J gene TRBJ1-4, with D hard to call. Per the germline V gene, CDR1 is SGHVS and CDR2 is FQNEAQ. The CDR3 totals 15 residues. V was clipped by 5 bases and J by 0 bases, with 10 bases between them. For the CDR3, the DNA is TGTGCCAGCAGCACCACTTTTTCAACTAATGAAAAACTGTTTTTT. This encodes CASSTTFSTNEKLFF.

The CDR3 DNA is TGTGCCAGCAGCTTAACGGCGGGCACAGATACGCAGTATTTT. Its protein product is CASSLTAGTDTQYF. The rearrangement uses TRBV5-8 and TRBJ2-3; D is unclear. The CDR3 length is 14 residues. Germline V gene sequence: CDR1 SGHTS, CDR2 YDEGEE. The V end was cut by 2 bases, the J end by 1 base, with 8 bases between.

The chain combines TRBV11-2 with TRBJ2-5; possibly TRBD2 for D (5 bases). CDR1 is SGHAT, CDR2 FQNNGV, per germline. The V end was cut by 3 bases, the J end by 2 bases, with 13 bases between. The CDR3 consists of 15 residues. CDR3 nucleotides: TGTGCCAGCAGCTTGGCGGGCGCGCCACAAGAGACCCAGTACTTC. Translation gives CASSLAGAPQETQYF.

The chain uses TRBV6-5 and TRBJ2-3, with 11 bases that match TRBD1. CDR3 length equals 16 residues. The germline V gene encodes CDR1 MNHEY and CDR2 SVGAGI. V lost 0 bases and J lost 5; bases outside the gene matches: 4. In DNA form, the CDR3 reads TGTGCCAGCAGTTACTCGGCGGGACAGGGGGGAGATACGCAGTATTTT. Translated: CASSYSAGQGGDTQYF.

The chain carries TRBV5-1 and TRBJ2-1; TRBD2 agrees at 8 bases. With V trimmed by 0 bases and J by 6 bases, 8 bases remained unmatched. CDR1 SGHRS and CDR2 YFSETQ come from the germline V gene. The CDR3 extends over 16 amino acids. In DNA form, the CDR3 reads TGCGCCAGCAGCTTGGTGGCTCGGAGCGGGGGCAATGAGCAGTTCTTC. It is translated as CASSLVARSGGNEQFF.

The rearrangement joins TRBV29-1 to TRBJ2-1, with 13 bases fitting TRBD2. The CDR3 runs 14 residues. Germline V gene data show CDR1 as SQVTM and CDR2 as ANQGSEA. Losses at the gene ends were 8 bases for V and 2 bases for J; bases not matched to a gene: 3. CDR3 sequence (DNA): TGCAGCTTAACTAGCGGGAGGGCCTACAATGAGCAGTTCTTC. This codes for CSLTSGRAYNEQFF.

The chain carries TRBV5-1 and TRBJ1-1; 7 bases align to TRBD1. This CDR3 has 16 amino acids. Germline-derived CDR1 and CDR2 are SGHRS and YFSETQ. V lost 2 bases, J lost 4 bases, and 11 bases stayed unmatched. The CDR3 DNA reads as TGCGCCAGCAGCTTCAACAGGGGAGAGGGGAGCACTGAAGCTTTCTTT. Protein sequence: CASSFNRGEGSTEAFF. Full variable domain (rest looked up from reference TRBV5-1 and TRBJ1-1): KAGVTQTPRYLIKTRGQQVTLSCSPISGHRSVSWYQQTPGQGLQFLFEYFSETQRNKGNFPGRFSGRQFSNSRSEMNVSTLELGDSALYLCASSFNRGEGSTEAFFGQGTRLTVV.

This chain uses TRBV6-5 with TRBJ2-2, with TRBD2 matching over 7 bases. CDR3 length: 14 residues. Germline trimming cut 9 bases from V and 7 bases from J; bases unmatched to any gene: 11. Germline loops: CDR1 MNHEY, CDR2 SVGAGI. CDR3 region: CASNGGGRGGELFF. The CDR3 DNA reads TGTGCCAGTAACGGGGGAGGGAGAGGCGGGGAGCTGTTTTTT.

V gene TRBV7-9 combines with J gene TRBJ1-2; no reliable D call. CDR3 length: 14 residues. The germline gives CDR1 SEHNR, CDR2 FQNEAQ (reference sequence). V was clipped by 5 bases and J by 2 bases, with 12 bases between them. Here the CDR3 reads CASSLTGCNYGYTF. The CDR3 region has the DNA TGTGCCAGCAGCCTAACGGGATGCAACTATGGCTACACCTTC.

The rearrangement uses TRBV5-4 and TRBJ2-1; TRBD2 matches 7 bases. V lost 6 bases to trimming and J lost 6 bases; unmatched junction nucleotides: 6. Germline V gives CDR1 SGHNT, CDR2 YYREEE (reference sequence). CDR3 length equals 13 residues. CDR3 nucleotide sequence: TGTGCCAGCACGAGCGGGACGAGCAATGAGCAGTTCTTC. Translation gives CASTSGTSNEQFF.

The genes are TRBV5-5 and TRBJ1-2; D not certain. CDR3 length: 16 residues. The V gene's germline CDR1 is SGHKS and CDR2 YYEKEE (reference sequence). With 4 bases removed from V and 7 bases from J, the gap between germline ends came to 23 bases. The CDR3, as DNA: TGTGCCAGCAGCACCGTGGCCAGGCAACCAATCGGTGGCTACACCTTC. This codes for CASSTVARQPIGGYTF.

This sequence joins TRBV5-1 and TRBJ2-7; 7 nucleotides line up with TRBD2. CDR1 SGHRS and CDR2 YFSETQ come from the germline V gene. Trimming removed 4 bases from V and 2 bases from J; junction bases left unmatched: 9. The CDR3 has 15 residues. The CDR3 here is CASSDRTGGAYEQYF. CDR3 in DNA: TGCGCCAGCAGCGACCGGACGGGGGGAGCCTACGAGCAGTACTTC.

V is TRBV29-1 and J is TRBJ1-1, with TRBD1 matching 7 bases. This CDR3 spans 13 amino acids. J was trimmed by 0 bases and V by 6 bases; bases with no gene match: 4. CDR1 and CDR2 (germline): SQVTM, ANQGSEA. The DNA of the CDR3 is TGCAGCGTGGGGACAGCCCTGAACACTGAAGCTTTCTTT. Translation: CSVGTALNTEAFF.

The V gene is TRBV19, the J gene TRBJ1-2, with D possibly being TRBD1 (6 bases). V lost 2 bases and J 3 bases, leaving 13 bases between the germline ends. The CDR3 runs 15 residues. CDR1 is LNHDA, CDR2 SQIVND, per germline (reference sequence). The CDR3 DNA reads as TGTGCCAGTAGTATACCGGGGGGCGCGGACTATGGCTACACCTTC. This gives the protein CASSIPGGADYGYTF.

J is TRBJ2-7 and V is TRBV28; TRBD1 matches 10 bases. After removal of 6 bases from V and 3 bases from J, the junction contained 2 bases not matched to a gene. The CDR3 loop spans 13 amino acids. Germline values: CDR1 MDHEN, CDR2 SYDVKM. The CDR3 DNA reads as TGTGCCAGCAGGGGGACAGGGGACTACGAGCAGTACTTC. It codes for CASRGTGDYEQYF.

This sequence joins TRBV7-2 and TRBJ2-1; D gene unclear. The V and J ends lost 1 base and 10 bases respectively, with 8 bases between them. CDR3 length: 12 amino acids. CDR1 and CDR2 (germline): SGHTA, FQGNSA. The DNA for the CDR3 is TGTGCCAGCAGCTTAGGGAGATGGGAGCAGTTCTTC. This translates into CASSLGRWEQFF.

The chain recombines TRBV30 with TRBJ1-2; D possibly corresponds to TRBD1 (5 bases). The CDR3 contains 15 residues. Germline assignment: CDR1 GTSNPN and CDR2 SVGIG (reference sequence). The V end was cut by 3 bases, the J end by 1 base, with 15 bases between. CDR3 sequence reads: CAWRHQGRGNYGYTF. DNA of the CDR3: TGTGCCTGGAGGCACCAGGGAAGGGGTAACTATGGCTACACCTTC.

V is TRBV2 and J is TRBJ1-2; 7 positions agree with TRBD1. The CDR3 length is 18 residues. Germline CDR1 reads SNHLY; CDR2 reads FYNNEI. J gave up 8 bases and V 2 bases, and 20 bases lay outside the gene matches. This CDR3 reads CASSEFRGFDRVSRGYTF. The CDR3 DNA sequence: TGTGCCAGCAGTGAATTTCGCGGGTTTGACAGGGTGTCGCGGGGCTACACCTTC.

The chain has TRBV18 and TRBJ2-1; 13 bases agree with TRBD2. The V gene's germline CDR1 is KGHSH and CDR2 LQKENI. The CDR3 runs 14 residues. J lost 5 bases, V lost 8 bases, and 3 bases had no gene match. DNA for the CDR3: TGTGCCAGCACACTAGCGGGAGGGGACAATGAGCAGTTCTTC. This gives the protein CASTLAGGDNEQFF.

The V and J genes are TRBV27 and TRBJ2-1; 7 bases fit TRBD2. V trimming: 11 bases; J trimming: 6 bases; junction bases outside the gene matches: 7. CDR3 length equals 12 residues. CDR1 is MNHEY and CDR2 is SMNVEV in the germline V gene (reference sequence). The CDR3 nucleotides are TGTGCCGGGGGGGGAGGGATCAATGAGCAGTTCTTC. This translates into CAGGGGINEQFF.

The chain links TRBV28 to TRBJ2-7, with 9 nucleotides matching TRBD1. This CDR3 has 14 residues. Losses at the gene ends were 5 bases for V and 5 bases for J; bases not matched to a gene: 7. Looked up from germline, CDR1 is MDHEN and CDR2 is SYDVKM. CDR3 amino acids: CASSGRRQGDEQYF. The CDR3 DNA is TGTGCCAGCAGTGGGCGCCGACAGGGGGACGAGCAGTACTTC.

The chain has TRBV6-1 and TRBJ1-5, with D possibly being TRBD1 (5 bases). Germline loops: CDR1 MNHNS, CDR2 SASEGT. CDR3 length: 14 amino acids. Trimming left V 4 bases short and J 5 bases short, with 12 bases between. The CDR3 is CASSVSWGDQPQHF. The CDR3 nucleotides are TGTGCCAGCAGTGTATCGTGGGGGGATCAGCCCCAGCATTTT.

As DNA, the CDR3 is TGTGCCAGCCGGGCGGGGGGGGCCAACGTCCTGACTTTC. Protein sequence: CASRAGGANVLTF. The gene calls are TRBV25-1 and TRBJ2-6; TRBD2 might be the D (6 bases). V dropped 8 bases and J dropped 4 bases, with 9 bases sitting between them. CDR1 is MGHDK, CDR2 SYGVNS, per germline. The CDR3 contains 13 residues. Looking up the rest from reference TRBV25-1 and TRBJ2-6 gives the full variable domain: EADIYQTPRYLVIGTGKKITLECSQTMGHDKMYWYQQDPGMELHLIHYSYGVNSTEKGDLSSESTVSRIRTEHFPLTLESARPSHTSQYLCASRAGGANVLTFGAGSRLTVL.

The chain employs TRBV10-3 and TRBJ1-4; D call uncertain. The V end was cut by 2 bases, the J end by 3 bases, with 7 bases between. The CDR3 is 14 amino acids. Per germline, CDR1 ENHRY and CDR2 SYGVKD. The CDR3 region is CAISEPSPNEKLFF. Here the CDR3 DNA reads TGTGCCATCAGTGAGCCGTCTCCTAATGAAAAACTGTTTTTT.